Below are 25 T cell receptor beta chains sequenced from a single sample in a study of shared T cell receptors in the human thymus. TCRdb's table, derived via immunoSEQ multiplex PCR, lists solely in-frame clones and lacks some. The sample consists of hundreds of thousands of clones, around 87% of them appearing once. These sequences were also reported in another study, on human thymus T cells.

Material for sequencing was thymocytes. These receptors originate from a boy in the first two years of life with a congenital heart defect.

The chain has TRBV4-3 and TRBJ2-7; 7 bases are a match to TRBD2. The CDR3 is 18 amino acids. Germline CDR1 reads LGHNA; CDR2 reads YSLEER. J lost 2 bases, V lost 4 bases, and 17 bases had no gene match. CDR3 nucleotides: TGCGCCAGCAGCCCCCTCTATGGTCTAGCGGAGAAAACCTACGAGCAGTACTTC. Protein sequence: CASSPLYGLAEKTYEQYF.

The rearrangement uses TRBV7-2 and TRBJ2-3; D gene unclear. The V and J ends lost 6 bases and 8 bases respectively, with 9 bases between them. The CDR3 loop spans 11 amino acids. The germline gives CDR1 SGHTA, CDR2 FQGNSA. DNA for the CDR3: TGTGCCAGCAGTCGGCCGGGTACGCAGTATTTT. This translates into CASSRPGTQYF.

Concerning this clone itself: At one of its ends the junction is not consistent with the germline gene, which may arise from a read error. The chain combines TRBV4-3 with TRBJ1-3, with 10 positions matching TRBD1. Per the germline V gene, CDR1 is LGHNA and CDR2 is YSLEER. The CDR3 sequence is 16 residues long. This CDR3 reads CASSQEGTGERNPIYF. As DNA, the CDR3 is TGCGCCAGCAGCCAGGAGGGGACAGGGGAAAGAAACCCCATATATTTT.

CDR3 protein: CATSIKSPGLAGYEQYF. The CDR3 region has the DNA TGTGCCACCAGCATTAAAAGCCCCGGACTAGCGGGATACGAGCAGTACTTC. V is TRBV15 and J is TRBJ2-7; 12 bases fit TRBD2. Germline values: CDR1 LNHNV, CDR2 YYDKDF (reference sequence). Trimming cost V 4 bases and J 4 bases; bases outside gene matches: 11. The CDR3 loop spans 17 amino acids.

V and J are TRBV4-1 and TRBJ2-3; 9 bases align to TRBD1. The trim removed 2 bases at V and 2 bases at J, leaving 14 bases unmatched. Germline V gene lookup returns CDR1 MGHRA and CDR2 YSYEKL. The CDR3 is 19 amino acids. CDR3: CASSQRPPNRDRDTDTQYF. The CDR3 nucleotides are TGCGCCAGCAGCCAAAGGCCCCCCAACCGGGACAGGGACACAGATACGCAGTATTTT.

This chain uses TRBV4-1 with TRBJ2-7; 7 bases are shared with TRBD1. The V segment lost 2 bases and the J segment 4 bases; nucleotides outside the gene matches: 11. The CDR3 runs to 16 residues. Looked up from germline, CDR1 is MGHRA and CDR2 is YSYEKL. The CDR3 DNA sequence: TGCGCCAGCAGCCAAAATTCTAGGGGGCGCAGATACGAGCAGTACTTC. Residues: CASSQNSRGRRYEQYF.

The V call is TRBV9, the J call TRBJ2-5, with 7 bases identical to TRBD2. Trimming took 0 bases from V and 4 from J; bases not matched to a gene: 6. Looked up from germline, CDR1 is SGDLS and CDR2 is YYNGEE. CDR3 length: 15 residues. CDR3 amino acids: CASSVEREGGETQYF. For the CDR3, the DNA is TGTGCCAGCAGCGTAGAGAGGGAGGGAGGAGAGACCCAGTACTTC.

V usage is TRBV30 and J usage is TRBJ2-7; tentative D call: TRBD1 (7 bases). Germline-derived CDR1 and CDR2 are GTSNPN and SVGIG (reference sequence). The CDR3 loop spans 16 amino acids. Trimming left V 2 bases short and J 3 bases short, with 20 bases between. The DNA for the CDR3 is TGTGCCTGGAGTCGTAGGACGCGGGACAGAAACTACGAGCAGTACTTC. This gives the protein CAWSRRTRDRNYEQYF.

This chain connects TRBV14 to TRBJ2-1; D remains unclear. Trimming removed 0 bases at V and 5 bases at J, with 17 bases between. The germline V gene has CDR1 SGHDN and CDR2 FVKESK. The CDR3 sequence is 17 residues long. The CDR3 region is CASSQDPEKRCDNEQFF. The CDR3 bases are TGTGCCAGCAGCCAAGATCCGGAGAAGCGATGCGACAATGAGCAGTTCTTC.

V is TRBV27 and J is TRBJ2-7, with a weak D call TRBD1 (5 bases). The V gene's germline CDR1 is MNHEY and CDR2 SMNVEV (reference sequence). This CDR3 region has 13 residues. V lost 5 bases to trimming and J lost 4 bases, with 12 bases between them. The CDR3 DNA reads as TGTGCCAGCAGTAGCCCGACAGATTACGAGCAGTACTTC. It yields the protein CASSSPTDYEQYF.

The chain has TRBV18 and TRBJ2-3, with D unresolved. V was clipped by 5 bases and J by 4 bases, with 4 bases between them. Germline V gives CDR1 KGHSH, CDR2 LQKENI. This CDR3 contains 11 residues. CDR3 amino acids: CASSWPDTQYF. CDR3 coding DNA: TGTGCCAGCTCATGGCCAGATACGCAGTATTTT.

The V and J genes are TRBV4-2 and TRBJ2-7; D uncertain. The CDR3 has 14 residues. Germline CDR1 reads LGHNA; CDR2 reads YNFKEQ. The V and J ends lost 1 base and 2 bases respectively, with 9 bases between them. CDR3 region: CASSQGGVTYEQYF. The CDR3 DNA is TGTGCCAGCAGCCAAGGAGGTGTCACCTACGAGCAGTACTTC.

The rearrangement links TRBV2 to TRBJ2-3; a possible D gene is TRBD2 (6 bases). V lost 10 bases and J 6 bases, leaving 26 bases between the germline ends. The CDR3 runs 16 residues. The germline V gene has CDR1 SNHLY and CDR2 FYNNEI. In DNA form, the CDR3 reads TGTGCCACCCACAAGTTTGGCGGGGACCGTCTGGATACGCAGTATTTT. Translation gives CATHKFGGDRLDTQYF.

V is TRBV12-5 and J is TRBJ2-2; D uncertain. The germline V and J ends were trimmed by 2 bases and 0 bases, with 7 bases remaining between them. Germline CDR1 and CDR2: LGHNT and FRNRAP. This CDR3 has 15 residues. The CDR3 DNA follows: TGTGCTAGTGGTTTGTACCACTCGAACACCGGGGAGCTGTTTTTT. This encodes CASGLYHSNTGELFF.

The chain recombines TRBV19 with TRBJ1-2; 7 bases are shared with TRBD1. This CDR3 is built from 14 residues. The V segment lost 5 bases and the J segment 5 bases; nucleotides outside the gene matches: 8. Germline lookup yields CDR1 LNHDA and CDR2 SQIVND (reference sequence). The CDR3 DNA sequence: TGTGCCAGTAGTCCCCCGGACAGGTTATATGGCTACACCTTC. This gives the protein CASSPPDRLYGYTF.

The V call is TRBV11-2, the J call TRBJ2-7, with a weak D call TRBD1 (6 bases). Deletions cut 0 bases from V and 4 bases from J, with 16 bases between. Germline CDR1 reads SGHAT; CDR2 reads FQNNGV. This CDR3 has 16 residues. The DNA of the CDR3 is TGTGCCAGCAGCTTAGATAGGGTAACAGGGTGGTACGAGCAGTACTTC. Its protein is CASSLDRVTGWYEQYF. The variable domain in full, with the rest retrieved from reference TRBV11-2 and TRBJ2-7, is EAGVAQSPRYKIIEKRQSVAFWCNPISGHATLYWYQQILGQGPKLLIQFQNNGVVDDSQLPKDRFSAERLKGVDSTLKIQPAKLEDSAVYLCASSLDRVTGWYEQYFGPGTRLTVT.

In this sample, this clone turned up a few times. The chain joins TRBV7-8 to TRBJ2-3; TRBD2 matches 7 bases. This CDR3 region has 15 residues. CDR1 is SGHVS, CDR2 FQNEAQ, per germline. After removal of 1 base from V and 3 bases from J, the junction contained 4 bases not matched to a gene. CDR3 amino acids: CASSLGREGTDTQYF. DNA of the CDR3: TGTGCCAGCAGCTTAGGCAGGGAGGGGACAGATACGCAGTATTTT.

The chain recombines TRBV4-1 with TRBJ2-6; 7 bases are a match to TRBD1. V dropped 4 bases and J dropped 2; count of bases not matched to a gene: 5. Per the germline V gene, CDR1 is MGHRA and CDR2 is YSYEKL. The CDR3 contains 16 residues. CDR3 in amino acids: CASSPQTGPGANVLTF. Here the CDR3 DNA reads TGCGCCAGCAGCCCGCAGACAGGGCCTGGGGCCAACGTCCTGACTTTC.

The DNA for the CDR3 is TGTGCCAGCAGCTTAGCGGGGGGGCCCTTCGATACGCAGTATTTT. Protein: CASSLAGGPFDTQYF. The chain carries TRBV7-3 and TRBJ2-3, with 9 bases lining up with TRBD2. The CDR3 extends over 15 amino acids. Germline assignment: CDR1 SGHTA and CDR2 FQGTGA. The junction had 6 bases not matched to a gene; V was cut back by 2 bases and J by 6 bases.

The V gene is TRBV4-2, the J gene TRBJ2-1, with 7 bases lining up with TRBD2. CDR1 is LGHNA, CDR2 YNFKEQ, per germline. V lost 4 bases and J lost 4; bases outside the gene matches: 16. The CDR3 is 18 residues long. CDR3 coding DNA: TGTGCCAGCAGCCTGATTAAAGGGCGGGAGCTGGCGTACAATGAGCAGTTCTTC. Its translation is CASSLIKGRELAYNEQFF.

This rearrangement joins TRBV7-8 to TRBJ2-2; 10 bases align to TRBD1. The CDR3 length is 18 residues. V was pared by 2 bases and J by 4 bases, with 10 bases of the junction left unmatched. The germline gives CDR1 SGHVS, CDR2 FQNEAQ. CDR3 nucleotide sequence: TGTGCCAGCAGCTTAAAGGGGCCCGGGACAGGGGCCACCGGGGAGCTGTTTTTT. Translated: CASSLKGPGTGATGELFF.

V gene TRBV6-5 combines with J gene TRBJ1-1, with 7 nucleotides matching TRBD1. The length of the CDR3 is 13 residues. V lost 4 bases and J lost 5; bases outside the gene matches: 4. Germline V gene data show CDR1 as MNHEY and CDR2 as SVGAGI. CDR3 in DNA: TGTGCCAGCAGTTTGGGGACAGCAACTGAAGCTTTCTTT. Its translation is CASSLGTATEAFF.

The chain couples TRBV5-1 to TRBJ2-1; possibly TRBD1 for D (6 bases). The CDR3 contains 14 residues. The germline CDR1 and CDR2 sequences are SGHRS and YFSETQ. V shed 2 bases and J shed 7 bases, with 13 bases lying between them. The CDR3 sequence: CASSFTRGWNEQFF. CDR3 bases: TGCGCCAGCAGCTTTACCAGGGGATGGAATGAGCAGTTCTTC.

This clone was seen more than once but under ten times. This chain joins TRBV28 and TRBJ2-7; D perhaps matches TRBD1 (6 bases). This CDR3 comprises 13 residues. With 5 bases removed from V and 2 bases from J, the gap between germline ends came to 10 bases. Germline-derived CDR1 and CDR2 are MDHEN and SYDVKM. DNA of the CDR3: TGTGCCAGCAGTCTCGGACAGCCCTACGAGCAGTACTTC. Residues: CASSLGQPYEQYF.

The chain joins TRBV28 to TRBJ2-7; maybe TRBD1 (6 bases). CDR3 length: 15 amino acids. Germline V gives CDR1 MDHEN, CDR2 SYDVKM. Trimming cost V 3 bases and J 3 bases, with 15 bases left between them. The CDR3 region has the DNA TGTGCCAGCAGTTTTACCTCGGGACACCTCTACGAGCAGTACTTC. This gives the protein CASSFTSGHLYEQYF.